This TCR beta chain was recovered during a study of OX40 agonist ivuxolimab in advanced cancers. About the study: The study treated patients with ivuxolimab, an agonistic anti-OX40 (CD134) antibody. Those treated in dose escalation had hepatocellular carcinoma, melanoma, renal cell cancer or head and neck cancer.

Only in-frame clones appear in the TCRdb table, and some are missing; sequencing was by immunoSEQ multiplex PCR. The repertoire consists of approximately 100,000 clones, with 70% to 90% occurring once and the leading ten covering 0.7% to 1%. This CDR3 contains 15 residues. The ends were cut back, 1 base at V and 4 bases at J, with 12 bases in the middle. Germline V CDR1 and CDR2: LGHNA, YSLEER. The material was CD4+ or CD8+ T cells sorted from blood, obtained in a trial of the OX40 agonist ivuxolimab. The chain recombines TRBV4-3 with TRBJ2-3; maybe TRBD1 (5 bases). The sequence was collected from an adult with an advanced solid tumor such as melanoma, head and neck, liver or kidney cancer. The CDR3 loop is CASSQGQGVADTQYF. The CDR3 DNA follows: TGCGCCAGCAGCCAAGGCCAAGGGGTGGCAGATACGCAGTATTTT.